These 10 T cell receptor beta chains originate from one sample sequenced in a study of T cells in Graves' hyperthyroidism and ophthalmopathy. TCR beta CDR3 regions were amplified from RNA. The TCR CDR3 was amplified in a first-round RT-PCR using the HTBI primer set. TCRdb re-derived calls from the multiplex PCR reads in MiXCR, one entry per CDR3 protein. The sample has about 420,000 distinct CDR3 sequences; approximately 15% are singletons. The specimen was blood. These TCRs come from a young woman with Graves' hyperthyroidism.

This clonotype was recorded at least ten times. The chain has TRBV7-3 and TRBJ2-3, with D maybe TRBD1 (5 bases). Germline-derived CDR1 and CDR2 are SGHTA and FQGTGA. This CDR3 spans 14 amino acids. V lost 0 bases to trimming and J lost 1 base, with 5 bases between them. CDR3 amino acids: CASSLTGGTDTQYF. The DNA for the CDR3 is TGTGCCAGCAGCTTAACAGGGGGCACAGATACGCAGTATTTT.

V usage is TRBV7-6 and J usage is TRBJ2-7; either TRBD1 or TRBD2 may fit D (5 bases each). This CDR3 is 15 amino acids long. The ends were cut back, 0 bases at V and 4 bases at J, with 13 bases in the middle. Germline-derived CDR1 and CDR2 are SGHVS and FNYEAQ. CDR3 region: CASSLARDPRYEQYF. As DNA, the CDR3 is TGTGCCAGCAGCTTAGCCCGGGACCCGAGGTACGAGCAGTACTTC.

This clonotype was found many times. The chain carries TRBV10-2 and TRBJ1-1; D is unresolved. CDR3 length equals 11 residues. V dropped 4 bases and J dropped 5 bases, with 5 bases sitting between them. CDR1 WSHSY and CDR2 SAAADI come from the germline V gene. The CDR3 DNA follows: TGCGCCAGCAGTGGCGGAACTGAAGCTTTCTTT. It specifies CASSGGTEAFF.

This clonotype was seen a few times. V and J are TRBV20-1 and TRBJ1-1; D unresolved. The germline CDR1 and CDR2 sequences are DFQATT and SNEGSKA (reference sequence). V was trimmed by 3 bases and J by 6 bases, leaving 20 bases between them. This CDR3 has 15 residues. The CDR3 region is CSASRPPGVGAEAFF. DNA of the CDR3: TGCAGTGCTAGTAGACCCCCCGGGGTTGGCGCTGAAGCTTTCTTT.

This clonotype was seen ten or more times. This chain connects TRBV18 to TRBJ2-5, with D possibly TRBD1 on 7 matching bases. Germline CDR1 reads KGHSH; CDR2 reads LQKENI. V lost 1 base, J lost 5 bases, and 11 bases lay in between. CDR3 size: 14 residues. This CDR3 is CASSPLADRETQYF. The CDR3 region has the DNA TGTGCCAGCTCACCACTAGCGGACAGGGAGACCCAGTACTTC.

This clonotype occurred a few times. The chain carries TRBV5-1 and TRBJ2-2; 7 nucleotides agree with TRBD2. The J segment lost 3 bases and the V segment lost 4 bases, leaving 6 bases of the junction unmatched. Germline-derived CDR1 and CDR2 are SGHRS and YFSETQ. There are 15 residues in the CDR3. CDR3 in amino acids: CASSPGTTYTGELFF. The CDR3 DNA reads TGCGCCAGCAGCCCCGGGACTACCTACACCGGGGAGCTGTTTTTT. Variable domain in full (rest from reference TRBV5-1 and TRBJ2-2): KAGVTQTPRYLIKTRGQQVTLSCSPISGHRSVSWYQQTPGQGLQFLFEYFSETQRNKGNFPGRFSGRQFSNSRSEMNVSTLELGDSALYLCASSPGTTYTGELFFGEGSRLTVL.

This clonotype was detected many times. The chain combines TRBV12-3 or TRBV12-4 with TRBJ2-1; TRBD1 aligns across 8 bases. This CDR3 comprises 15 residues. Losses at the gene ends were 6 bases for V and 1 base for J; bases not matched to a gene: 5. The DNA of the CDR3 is TGTGCCAGCAGGCCGACAGGGGTATCCTACAATGAGCAGTTCTTC. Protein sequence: CASRPTGVSYNEQFF.

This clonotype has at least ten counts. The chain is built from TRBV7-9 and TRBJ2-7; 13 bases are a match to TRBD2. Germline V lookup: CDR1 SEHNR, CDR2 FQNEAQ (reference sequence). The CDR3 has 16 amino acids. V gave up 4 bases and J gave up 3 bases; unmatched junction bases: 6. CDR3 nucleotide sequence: TGTGCCAGCAGCTACGGACTAGCGGGAGAGGTCTACGAGCAGTACTTC. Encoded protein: CASSYGLAGEVYEQYF.

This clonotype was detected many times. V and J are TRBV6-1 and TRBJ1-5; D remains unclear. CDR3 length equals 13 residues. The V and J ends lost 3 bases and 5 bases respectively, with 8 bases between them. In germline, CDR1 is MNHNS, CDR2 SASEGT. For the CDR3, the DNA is TGTGCCAGCAGTGACAGCAAGGATCAGCCCCAGCATTTT. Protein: CASSDSKDQPQHF.

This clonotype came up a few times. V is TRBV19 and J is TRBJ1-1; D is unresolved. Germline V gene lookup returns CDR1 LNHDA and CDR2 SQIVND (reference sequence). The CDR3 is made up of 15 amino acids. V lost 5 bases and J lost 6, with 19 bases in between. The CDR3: CASSGQGGRSSEAFF. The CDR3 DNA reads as TGTGCCAGTAGTGGTCAAGGAGGGCGATCGTCTGAAGCTTTCTTT.